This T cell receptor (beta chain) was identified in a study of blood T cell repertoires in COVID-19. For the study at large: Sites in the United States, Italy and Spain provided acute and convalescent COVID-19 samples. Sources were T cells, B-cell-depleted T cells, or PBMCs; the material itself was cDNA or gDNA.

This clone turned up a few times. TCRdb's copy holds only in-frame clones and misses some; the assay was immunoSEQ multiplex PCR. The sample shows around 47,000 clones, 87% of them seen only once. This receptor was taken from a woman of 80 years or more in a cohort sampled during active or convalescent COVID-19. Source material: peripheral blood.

The CDR3 spells CASSVRAGGLGDTQYF. The CDR3 DNA is TGTGCCAGCAGCGTACGAGCGGGGGGGCTGGGAGATACGCAGTATTTT. The chain combines TRBV9 with TRBJ2-3; 10 bases fit TRBD2. Germline trimming cut 1 base from V and 5 bases from J; bases unmatched to any gene: 7. Germline CDR1 reads SGDLS; CDR2 reads YYNGEE. This CDR3 is 16 amino acids long.